The next 19 T cell receptor beta chains were all read from a single sample in a study of CD8+ T cells in alopecia areata. Pooled cells of cutaneous lymph node origin were sorted on CD4, CD8alpha, NKG2D, NKG2ACE and other markers. cDNA prepared by RNA extraction and subsequent reverse transcription served as the template for sequencing. Clones were sequenced by immunoSEQ multiplex PCR, and TCRdb holds only the in-frame ones, with some missing. The sample yields 290,000 or so clones, without any singletons. Input material: CD4+ T cells sorted from a lymph node. The receptor set was obtained from a C3H/HeJ mouse with alopecia areata. This strain has MHC haplotype H2-k.

Only a few counts were recorded for this clone. Genes and germline come from the mouse. The CDR3 is cut off 4 residues early in the read; its end comes from the germline J gene. The chain employs TRBV13-1 and TRBJ2-1, with 8 bases fitting TRBD2. This CDR3 has 15 amino acids. With 0 bases clipped from V and 3 bases from J, the junction kept 2 bases outside the gene matches. Germline V CDR1 and CDR2: NSHNY, SYGAGN. The CDR3 DNA, read in part, is TGTGCCAGCAGTGATGCTGGGGGGTTCTATGCT. Translating it yields CASSDAGGFYA. The full CDR3 sequence reads CASSDAGGFYAEQFF.

Worth noting for this clone: Mouse germline and gene names are used. The read gets to within 4 residues of the CDR3 end, and the germline J gene fills in the rest. The chain couples TRBV19 to TRBJ2-1; the D gene is possibly TRBD1 (6 bases). CDR1 FNHDT and CDR2 SITEND come from the germline V gene (reference sequence). The CDR3 is 13 amino acids. Here the CDR3 reads CASRIPQGAEQFF. Incomplete CDR3 DNA: TGTGCCAGCAGGATTCCTCAGGGGGCT. The full variable domain, with the rest looked up from reference TRBV19 and TRBJ2-1, is GGIITQTPKFLIGQEGQKLTLKCQQNFNHDTMYWYRQDSGKGLRLIYYSITENDLQKGDLSEGYDASREKKSSFSLTVTSAQKNEMAVFLCASRIPQGAEQFFGPGTRLTVL.

This clone showed up just a few times. The listed genes are named as in mouse. The missing CDR3 end, 4 residues past where the read stops, is filled in from the germline J gene. The chain has TRBV13-1 and TRBJ2-1, with TRBD2 matching over 7 bases. The germline V gene has CDR1 NSHNY and CDR2 SYGAGN. The CDR3 is 15 amino acids. V gave up 3 bases and J gave up 2 bases; unmatched junction bases: 5. CDR3 DNA (partial): TGTGCCAGCAGTGGGGCGGGGGGGGACTATGCT. Translated: CASSGAGGDYA. The complete CDR3 sequence is CASSGAGGDYAEQFF.

This clone was counted ten times or more. The listed genes are named as in mouse. The CDR3 end is not reached by the read, which stops 4 residues before it; the germline J gene fills it in. The chain has TRBV19 and TRBJ2-2, with 7 bases lining up with TRBD1. Unmatched junction bases numbered 8, after V lost 4 bases and J lost 5 bases. CDR1 is FNHDT and CDR2 is SITEND in the germline V gene (reference sequence). CDR3 length: 15 residues. CDR3 protein: CASSHRGKGTGQLYF. CDR3 DNA (partial): TGTGCCAGCAGTCACAGGGGAAAAGGGACCGGG.

This clone was observed a handful of times. Mouse germline and gene names are used. The read ends 4 residues before the CDR3 terminus; that terminus is restored from the germline J gene. V and J are TRBV1 and TRBJ2-7; D gene uncertain. Trimming stripped 0 bases from V and 0 bases from J, with 6 bases between. CDR3 length equals 14 residues. CDR1 and CDR2 (germline): NSQYPW, LRSPGD (reference sequence). CDR3 DNA (partial): TGCACCTGCAGTGCAGATCGACACTCCTAT. This gives the protein CTCSADRHSY. The full-length CDR3 reads as CTCSADRHSYEQYF.

As concerns this clone: Each gene name is a mouse one. The read finishes 4 residues shy of the CDR3 end, and the germline J gene is used to complete it. This sample includes further DNA sequences coding for the same CDR3. The V and J genes are TRBV19 and TRBJ2-5, with 12 bases fitting TRBD2. The CDR3 contains 15 residues. Germline loops: CDR1 FNHDT, CDR2 SITEND (reference sequence). Trimming cost V 4 bases and J 3 bases; bases outside gene matches: 3. This CDR3 reads CASSSGLGGQDTQYF. Incomplete CDR3 DNA: TGTGCCAGCAGTTCCGGACTGGGGGGGCAAGAC.

With regard to this clone: Gene and germline names: mouse. The CDR3 goes on 4 residues after the read ends, and that part is filled in from the germline J gene. The chain carries TRBV1 and TRBJ2-7, with a possible D match to TRBD1 (5 bases). The CDR3 totals 13 residues. V gave up 2 bases and J gave up 3 bases, with 8 bases separating them. Germline assignment: CDR1 NSQYPW and CDR2 LRSPGD (reference sequence). CDR3 amino acids: CTCSAKTVYEQYF. The CDR3 bases that were read are TGCACCTGCAGTGCAAAGACAGTCTAT.

Concerning this clone itself: The listed genes are named as in mouse. The read gets to within 4 residues of the CDR3 end, and the germline J gene fills in the rest. The chain uses TRBV19 and TRBJ2-7; no firm D call. The germline CDR1 and CDR2 sequences are FNHDT and SITEND (reference sequence). The length of the CDR3 is 12 residues. The CDR3 here is CASSTRNYEQYF. Partial CDR3 DNA: TGTGCCAGCAGTACCAGAAATTAT.

Remarks on this clone: Mouse germline and gene names are used. The observed sequence ends 4 residues before the CDR3 terminus, with the missing tail filled in from the germline J gene. This chain joins TRBV19 and TRBJ2-4; 12 bases fit TRBD2. Germline-derived CDR1 and CDR2 are FNHDT and SITEND (reference sequence). There are 16 residues in the CDR3. V was clipped by 3 bases and J by 3 bases; unmatched bases: 5. Here the CDR3 reads CASSTTGGARQNTLYF. The part of the CDR3 DNA that was read is TGTGCCAGCAGTACGACTGGGGGGGCGCGGCAAAAC.

The sample holds a few counts of this clone. Mouse germline and gene names are used. With the read ending 4 residues before the CDR3 end, the germline J gene is used to fill in that end. J is TRBJ1-2 and V is TRBV31; 9 bases fit TRBD1. The V gene end was trimmed by 0 bases and the J gene end by 2 bases; junction bases not matched to a gene: 4. From germline, CDR1 is GKSSPN and CDR2 SITVG. The CDR3 sequence is 15 residues long. The part of the CDR3 DNA that was read is TGTGCCTGGAGTCTACCCGGGACAGGGAACTCC. Amino acids: CAWSLPGTGNS. The CDR3 in full is CAWSLPGTGNSDYTF. Filled out from reference TRBV31 and TRBJ1-2, the complete variable domain reads AQTIHQWPVAEIKAVGSPLSLGCTIKGKSSPNLYWYWQATGGTLQQLFYSITVGQVESVVQLNLSASRPKDDQFILSTEKLLLSHSGFYLCAWSLPGTGNSDYTFGSGTRLLVI.

This clone turned up a few times. Gene names and germline refer to mouse. Read data end 4 residues before the CDR3 end; the end is taken from the germline J gene. The chain joins TRBV1 to TRBJ2-7; 8 bases agree with TRBD2. Looked up from germline, CDR1 is NSQYPW and CDR2 is LRSPGD (reference sequence). The CDR3 loop spans 13 amino acids. CDR3 DNA (partial): TGCACCTGCAGTGCAGATGGGGGGGAT. It codes for CTCSADGGD. The CDR3 as a whole reads CTCSADGGDEQYF.

This clone was counted between two and nine times. Any gene name here is a mouse gene name. The read gets to within 4 residues of the CDR3 end, and the germline J gene fills in the rest. Other DNA sequences in the same sample also yield this CDR3. V usage is TRBV13-1 and J usage is TRBJ2-4; 10 nucleotides align to TRBD1. Trimming cost V 3 bases and J 2 bases; bases outside gene matches: 3. This CDR3 spans 15 amino acids. The germline CDR1 and CDR2 sequences are NSHNY and SYGAGN. CDR3 in amino acids: CASSVDRGAQNTLYF. The DNA read from the CDR3 is TGTGCCAGCAGTGTGGACAGGGGGGCTCAAAAC.

There are a few counts of this clone. Gene labels here are mouse ones. The CDR3 end is not reached by the read, which stops 4 residues before it; the germline J gene fills it in. The chain employs TRBV13-3 and TRBJ1-2; D possibly corresponds to TRBD1 (5 bases). The CDR3 runs 13 residues. CDR1 and CDR2 from the germline V gene are NNHDY and SYVADS. The V and J ends lost 9 bases and 0 bases respectively, with 12 bases between them. CDR3: CATSDTPNSDYTF. The CDR3 bases that were read are TGTGCCACCTCGGACACTCCAAACTCC.

Concerning this clone itself: The germline and genes are mouse ones. The read ends 4 residues shy of where the CDR3 ends; the end is completed using the germline J gene. This sequence joins TRBV1 and TRBJ2-5, with 8 bases fitting TRBD1. V shed 5 bases, J shed 2 bases, and the junction held 6 bases outside the gene matches. CDR3 length equals 15 residues. CDR1 is NSQYPW, CDR2 LRSPGD, per germline (reference sequence). CDR3 DNA (partial): TGCACCTGCAGTCCAGGGGGCGCGGGCCAAGAC. As protein: CTCSPGGAGQD. The entire CDR3 protein is CTCSPGGAGQDTQYF.

This clone was detected only a few times. Genes here carry mouse names. The sequenced fragment ends 4 residues before the CDR3 boundary, so the rest is inferred from the germline J gene. Different DNA sequences within this sample yield the same CDR3. J is TRBJ1-1 and V is TRBV13-2; D is uncertain. The V and J ends lost 0 bases and 1 base respectively, with 4 bases between them. The germline CDR1 and CDR2 sequences are NNHNN and SYGAGS (reference sequence). The CDR3 has 13 residues. This CDR3 is CASGDAWNTEVFF. The sequenced CDR3 bases are TGTGCCAGCGGTGATGCGTGGAACACA.

As to this clone: All gene names here are mouse names. CDR3 loop: CTCSADGQNTLYF. CDR3 bases read: TGCACCTGCAGTGCAGATGGGCAAAAC. The chain recombines TRBV1 with TRBJ2-4, with D hard to call. With the read ending 4 residues before the CDR3 end, the germline J gene is used to fill in that end. Germline V lookup: CDR1 NSQYPW, CDR2 LRSPGD (reference sequence). The CDR3 spans 13 residues. Deletions cut 0 bases from V and 3 bases from J, with 4 bases between.

As for this clone: The listed genes are named as in mouse. The read is 3 residues too short to cover the CDR3 end, so that end is filled in from the germline J gene. This chain uses TRBV13-2 with TRBJ1-6, with D possibly TRBD1 on 5 matching bases. TRBJ1-6 is placed among ORFs of uncertain function. V was cut by 0 bases and J by 4 bases, with 8 bases left in between. This CDR3 comprises 15 residues. Germline V lookup: CDR1 NNHNN, CDR2 SYGAGS (reference sequence). Incomplete CDR3 DNA: TGTGCCAGCGGTGATGGGACACCATATAATTCGCCC. It yields the protein CASGDGTPYNSP. The entire CDR3 protein is CASGDGTPYNSPLYF.

Details on this clone: Gene names and germline match the mouse. The observed sequence ends 4 residues before the CDR3 terminus, with the missing tail filled in from the germline J gene. This chain links TRBV13-2 with TRBJ2-2; 8 bases fit TRBD1. Germline V gene data show CDR1 as NNHNN and CDR2 as SYGAGS (reference sequence). The V gene end was trimmed by 1 base and the J gene end by 5 bases; junction bases not matched to a gene: 1. CDR3 length: 14 residues. CDR3 DNA (partial): TGTGCCAGCGGTGATCAGGGGGCAACCGGG. This sequence encodes CASGDQGATG. From start to end, the CDR3 is CASGDQGATGQLYF.

This clone was picked up a small number of times. Gene names are the mouse ones. The read comes to an end 4 residues before the CDR3 does, leaving the germline J gene to fill in the end. This chain connects TRBV1 to TRBJ2-5; 8 bases map to TRBD1. Germline CDR1 is NSQYPW and CDR2 is LRSPGD (reference sequence). This CDR3 is 15 amino acids long. The CDR3 DNA, read in part, is TGCACCTGCAGTGCAGATCGACAGGGGAGAGAC. This encodes CTCSADRQGRD. The CDR3 in its entirety is CTCSADRQGRDTQYF.